This T cell receptor beta chain was retrieved from a study of shared clonotypes between healthy human individuals (dated by TCRdb to 2019 to 2021). In terms of the full investigation: Three men and a couple of women, aged 18 to 49 years, made up the cohort. For each donor, three plates each were used for CD4 naive and CD4 memory, two plates were used for CD8 naive, and one plate was used for CD8 memory. The study deeply sequenced blood TCR repertoires of five healthy adults to estimate repertoire size and the extent of clonotype sharing between individuals. Libraries were prepared and TCR repertoires were sequenced by different laboratories using diverse techniques, in order to increase sequencing depth and limit assay-specific biases. Per donor, leukapheresis produced somewhere between about 0.9 and 9 billion PBMCs. General findings and caveats noted by the study authors: Higher generation probabilities were observed for clonotypes shared by all four sorted-subset donors than for non-shared clonotypes. Approximately 5% of naive CD4, 3.5% of naive CD8, 2.3% of memory CD4, and less than 0.45% of memory CD8 clonotypes were shared across several donors. Rarefaction of sorted-subset datasets indicated incomplete sequencing despite the large sequencing depth. Because the study included only a small number of donors, the genetic and exposure-history diversity represented was limited. Pairwise subsampling led to the expectation that sequencing depth would affect the degree of clonotype sharing among donors. Sampling was limited to blood, and TCR repertoires in tissue likely differ from TCR repertoires in blood. Naive subsets generally had larger estimated clonotype richness than memory subsets.

The CDR3 spans 14 residues, from the cysteine through the phenylalanine. Solely the CDR3 DNA is kept, with 42 bases framed from the first base. The germline V gene supplies CDR1 KGHSH and CDR2 LQKENI. V trim: 3 bases; J trim: 8 bases; unmatched bases: 5. TCR CDR3 regions were amplified from genomic DNA by multiplex PCR using the deep immunoSEQ assay. Extracted genomic DNA from each cell subset was distributed evenly across all wells of several immunoSEQ 96-well plates, and each plate was treated as a replicate. For sorted subsets, 200 to 250 ng of genomic DNA, equivalent to about 30,000 T cell genomes, went into each replicate PCR. Purified libraries were quantified with a Qubit 3.0 fluorometer, sized on a Bioanalyzer 2100, and re-quantified with the KAPA Library Quantification kit. Every immunoSEQ 96-well plate was sequenced on a dedicated single-read 150-cycle Illumina NextSeq 550 flow cell. Processing in the source paper ran as follows. Because only junctional sequences without quality scores were contained in the immunoSEQ output, filtering matching that applied to full-length reads could not be performed. To assign V/J genes and CDR3, sequences were annotated using PyIR, a Python wrapper for IgBLAST v1.9, with IMGT germline references. Reads with weak V/J assignments (E-value above 1e-6), missing CDR3, stop codons, out-of-frame junctions, or ambiguous translated residues were removed. V3J clonotypes were defined as sequences sharing the same inferred V gene, J gene, and CDR3 amino acid sequence. Percentage overlap between repertoires was calculated by dividing the number of shared unique clonotypes by the size of the smaller repertoire. RTK rarefaction, the Chao1 estimator, and Recon v2.1 estimates of unobserved clonotypes were used to assess repertoire richness. Generation probabilities were computed with OLGA for all TCRbeta clonotypes obtained by the gDNA method from a few donors. Here the immuneACCESS table is served through TCRdb, limited to in-frame sequences with V and J called. Missing clones are a known gap in these copies; in checked studies unresolved V genes cover under half, and the rest lacks a known reason. V, J and clone size are those of that table, while D and trimming were read from the DNA. Present in this sample are approximately 2,000,000 clones, 93% of which were seen just once. The ten top clones hold under 2% of the sample.

A note on this clone: Its antigen is still unknown. Per-base quality was not reported, and no clone a single base away is much larger than it.

CD8 naive samples were obtained by positive selection for CCR7 among CD45RO-negative cells, yielding a CD45RA+CCR7+ population from which TemRA cells were excluded. The donors were healthy, HIV-negative adults who had no recently reported acute infections or vaccinations. All donors were Caucasian adults living in Nashville, Tennessee, USA. After blood collection by leukapheresis, PBMCs were isolated using Ficoll-Histopaque density gradient centrifugation and then cryopreserved in the vapor phase of liquid nitrogen. Analytical flow cytometry was used to check the purity and quantity of every magnetically sorted T cell population. From each sorted fraction, genomic DNA was isolated and quantified by UV absorbance on a Nanodrop 2000c.

Sequenced input: naive CD8+ T cells from PBMCs. The sample's cell subset or site, from its label and the paper: CD45RA+CCR7+. The sequence joins TRBV18 to TRBJ2-1; the junction holds 9 bases that match TRBD1. This clonotype originated in a man aged 18 to 35 in good health. Some clones in this sample may be carry-over from other donors' samples. The CDR3 reads CASSPNRGLDEQFF. The sequence in DNA is TGTGCCAGCTCACCGAACAGGGGGCTGGATGAGCAGTTCTTC. Outside the CDR3, residues come from the reference TRBV18 and TRBJ2-1 proteins, so the full variable domain is: NAGVMQNPRHLVRRRGQEARLRCSPMKGHSHVYWYRQLPEEGLKFMVYLQKENIIDESGMPKERFSAEFPKEGPSILRIQQVVRGDSAAYFCASSPNRGLDEQFFGPGTRLTVL.